What follows describes a single T cell receptor beta chain. A read error may account for a junction end that differs from germline. The germline gives CDR1 SGHRS, CDR2 YFSETQ. The CDR3 length is 14 residues. The data were taken from a study of cytomegalovirus exposure and HLA in healthy donors. Clones were sequenced by immunoSEQ multiplex PCR, and TCRdb holds only the in-frame ones, with some missing. Counted here are approximately 71,000 clones, roughly nine tenths occurring once; the ten biggest clones make up roughly 3.1%. The sequenced material came from PBMCs. The TCR originated in a man younger than 35 in good health and CMV-seronegative. The chain joins TRBV5-1 to TRBJ2-2, with 11 nucleotides matching TRBD2. DNA of the CDR3: TGCGCCGGCAGACTAGCGGGACACACCGGGGAGCTGTTTTTT. Its translation: CAGRLAGHTGELFF.